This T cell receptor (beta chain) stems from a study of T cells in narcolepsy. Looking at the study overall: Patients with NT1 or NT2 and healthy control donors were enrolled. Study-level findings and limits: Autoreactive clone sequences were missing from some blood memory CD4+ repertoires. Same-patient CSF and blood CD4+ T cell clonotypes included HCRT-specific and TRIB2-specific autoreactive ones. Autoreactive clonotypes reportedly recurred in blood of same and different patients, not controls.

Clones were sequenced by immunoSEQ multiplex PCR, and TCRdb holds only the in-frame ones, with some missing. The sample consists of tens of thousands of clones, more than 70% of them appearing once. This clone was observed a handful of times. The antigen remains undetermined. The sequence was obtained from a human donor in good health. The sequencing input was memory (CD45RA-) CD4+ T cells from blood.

The CDR3 DNA sequence: TGTGCCAGTAAGAGGAACACTGAAGCTTTCTTT. Encoded protein: CASKRNTEAFF. The chain is built from TRBV19 and TRBJ1-1; D remains unclear. This CDR3 region has 11 residues. The V and J ends lost 7 bases and 1 base respectively, with 4 bases between them. Per the germline V gene, CDR1 is LNHDA and CDR2 is SQIVND (reference sequence).